This T cell receptor beta chain comes out of a study of blood T cell repertoires in COVID-19. Turning to the study itself: T cells, B-cell-depleted T cells, or PBMCs provided the cDNA or gDNA that served as material.

This CDR3 has 13 amino acids. The V and J ends lost 4 bases and 8 bases, in that order; junction bases with no gene match: 4. Per the germline V gene, CDR1 is LGHDT and CDR2 is YNNKEL (reference sequence). Sequencing used immunoSEQ multiplex PCR; TCRdb keeps in-frame clones, though not all of them. The sample comprises 300,000 to 400,000 clones, less than 90% of which are singletons, and approximately 0.99% rests with the top ten. This clone was recorded once. Sequencing was done on a sample of PBMCs or T cells enriched from blood (not recorded which). This TCR was recovered from a woman in her 30s who had recovered from COVID-19. The chain links TRBV3-1 (or the pseudogene TRBV3-2) to TRBJ1-2; 10 positions agree with TRBD1. The CDR3 here is CASSPGTGEGYTF. In DNA form, the CDR3 reads TGTGCCAGCAGCCCCGGGACAGGGGAGGGCTACACCTTC.